This T cell receptor (beta chain) originates from a study of blood T cell repertoires in COVID-19. The protocol was immunoSEQ multiplex PCR, while the TCRdb copy is restricted to in-frame clones and leaves out a portion. The table lists some 260,000 clones, about 90% of them singletons. The germline V gene encodes CDR1 MDHEN and CDR2 SYDVKM. V gave up 5 bases and J gave up 5 bases, with 18 bases separating them. This CDR3 contains 15 residues. Specimen: peripheral blood. The V gene is TRBV28, the J gene TRBJ1-2, with TRBD1 as a possible D gene (5 bases). The sequence came from an older woman with COVID-19, enrolled during active disease. The CDR3 region is CASSPRTYLRYGYTF. CDR3 bases: TGTGCCAGCAGTCCCAGGACATACCTTCGGTATGGCTACACCTTC.